The 11 T cell receptor beta chains given below trace back to one sample, sequenced in a study of blood T cell repertoires in COVID-19 (dated by TCRdb to about 2020). The library was obtained by the immunoSEQ multiplex PCR assay. What TCRdb holds here is the immuneACCESS table cut down to in-frame rearrangements. Part of the clones is not present; checked against another copy, under half of the missing clones reflect an unresolved V gene, and the others are unexplained. This sample comprises about 200,000 clones, approximately 90% of them detected only once. The top ten clonotypes cover approximately 2.2% of the sample. The sample consisted of PBMCs or T cells enriched from blood (not recorded which). These receptors were collected from a woman aged 30 to 39 who had recovered from COVID-19.

This chain uses TRBV4-2 with TRBJ2-1, with 7 nucleotides matching TRBD2. The CDR3 totals 16 residues. Germline CDR1 is LGHNA and CDR2 is YNFKEQ. With 0 bases clipped from V and 2 bases from J, the junction kept 4 bases outside the gene matches. CDR3 DNA: TGTGCCAGCAGCCAAGAATCGGCGGGGGCCTACAATGAGCAGTTCTTC. It codes for CASSQESAGAYNEQFF.

This clone has just one count. V and J are TRBV5-1 and TRBJ1-2; D unresolved. The CDR3 extends over 14 amino acids. Between the trimmed V and J ends, which lost 0 bases and 8 bases, there was a span of 14 bases. CDR1 is SGHRS and CDR2 is YFSETQ in the germline V gene. This CDR3 is CASSLAEGARGYTF. CDR3 sequence (DNA): TGCGCCAGCAGCTTGGCGGAGGGCGCCAGGGGCTACACCTTC.

The chain employs TRBV19 and TRBJ2-3; tentatively, D is TRBD1 (5 bases). Germline CDR1 is LNHDA and CDR2 is SQIVND (reference sequence). The V and J ends lost 5 bases and 12 bases respectively, with 15 bases between them. The CDR3 consists of 12 residues. The CDR3 loop is CASSQGTVNQYF. CDR3 DNA sequence: TGTGCCAGTAGTCAGGGTACGGTGAACCAGTATTTT.

This clone was counted once. The rearrangement joins TRBV14 to TRBJ1-2; D not resolved. The CDR3 extends over 13 amino acids. V lost 0 bases and J 4 bases, leaving 6 bases between the germline ends. Germline-derived CDR1 and CDR2 are SGHDN and FVKESK. This CDR3 reads CASSQDRIYGYTF. CDR3 nucleotide sequence: TGTGCCAGCAGCCAAGACAGAATCTATGGCTACACCTTC.

The chain uses TRBV5-1 and TRBJ1-2; the D gene is possibly TRBD1 (5 bases). The germline V and J ends were trimmed by 1 base and 8 bases, with 15 bases remaining between them. CDR3 length equals 14 residues. CDR1 SGHRS and CDR2 YFSETQ come from the germline V gene. The CDR3 DNA is TGCGCCAGCAGCTTGTCCGGGACTTCGGGCGGCTACACCTTC. It encodes CASSLSGTSGGYTF.

The chain couples TRBV19 to TRBJ2-3; 8 nucleotides match TRBD2. Germline V gene sequence: CDR1 LNHDA, CDR2 SQIVND (reference sequence). V dropped 7 bases and J dropped 5; count of bases not matched to a gene: 8. This CDR3 comprises 14 residues. CDR3 region: CASMPGAGVDTQYF. In nucleotides, the CDR3 is TGTGCCAGTATGCCCGGAGCGGGAGTAGATACGCAGTATTTT.

This clone was observed a few times. V usage is TRBV19 and J usage is TRBJ1-5, with 7 bases matching TRBD1. The germline gives CDR1 LNHDA, CDR2 SQIVND (reference sequence). This CDR3 comprises 17 residues. With 4 bases clipped from V and 0 bases from J, the junction kept 9 bases outside the gene matches. The CDR3 reads CASSRSAGQLSNQPQHF. CDR3 nucleotides: TGTGCCAGTAGTAGAAGTGCGGGACAGCTTAGCAATCAGCCCCAGCATTTT.

The chain carries TRBV7-9 and TRBJ2-7, with TRBD2 matching 10 bases. CDR3 size: 15 residues. Trimming cost V 6 bases and J 12 bases; bases outside gene matches: 17. Germline values: CDR1 SEHNR, CDR2 FQNEAQ (reference sequence). As DNA, the CDR3 is TGTGCCAGCAGTTTTCCGAGGATTGAGACTAGCGGGTTGTACTTC. Protein sequence: CASSFPRIETSGLYF.

The V call is TRBV4-3, the J call TRBJ1-1, with D unclear. V was shortened by 3 bases and J by 11 bases, with 13 bases between the two germline ends. CDR1 and CDR2 from the germline V gene are LGHNA and YSLEER. The CDR3 runs 12 residues. The CDR3 DNA is TGCGCCAGCAGCCAGGATCAAGCGATGGCTTTCTTT. Translation gives CASSQDQAMAFF.

The chain carries TRBV6-5 and TRBJ2-4, with D maybe TRBD2 (6 bases). CDR3 length equals 14 residues. V lost 4 bases and J lost 12, with 19 bases in between. The germline gives CDR1 MNHEY, CDR2 SVGAGI. DNA of the CDR3: TGTGCCAGCAGTTCGGGGGACGGAGCGGACGATCAGTACTTC. This sequence encodes CASSSGDGADDQYF.

The rearrangement joins TRBV7-3 to TRBJ2-1; no definite D call. CDR1 SGHTA and CDR2 FQGTGA come from the germline V gene. The V gene lost 4 bases and the J gene lost 7 bases, with 11 bases spanning the gap. The length of the CDR3 is 13 residues. DNA of the CDR3: TGTGCCAGCAGCTCCTCCTTCGAGAATGAGCAGTTCTTC. Protein product: CASSSSFENEQFF.